The T cell receptor beta chain described here comes from a study of beta chain features in type 1 diabetes. Study-wide results and caveats: TCRB CDR3s from Type 1 diabetes patients were moderately but significantly shorter in all four CD4+ subsets.

Concerning this clone: As yet, its antigen is unknown.

The single heparinised draw taken from each donor contained approximately 100 mL of blood on average. Sequencing targeted expressed TCRB transcripts, as all isolated RNA had been reverse transcribed. Sequencing used immunoSEQ multiplex PCR; TCRdb keeps in-frame clones, though not all of them. This sample carries roughly 250,000 clones, approximately 20% of them seen once, and the ten largest clones take more than 0.025%. Trimming removed 3 bases at V and 2 bases at J, with 11 bases between. There are 15 residues in the CDR3. Germline values: CDR1 KGHSH, CDR2 LQKENI. The specimen sequenced was naive CD4+ T cells from blood. This chain connects TRBV18 to TRBJ2-1, with D possibly matching TRBD1 (6 bases). The sequence was obtained from a middle-aged woman with type 1 diabetes. The CDR3 sequence is CASSPGQGTYNEQFF. In DNA form, the CDR3 reads TGTGCCAGCTCACCGGGGCAGGGGACCTACAATGAGCAGTTCTTC.